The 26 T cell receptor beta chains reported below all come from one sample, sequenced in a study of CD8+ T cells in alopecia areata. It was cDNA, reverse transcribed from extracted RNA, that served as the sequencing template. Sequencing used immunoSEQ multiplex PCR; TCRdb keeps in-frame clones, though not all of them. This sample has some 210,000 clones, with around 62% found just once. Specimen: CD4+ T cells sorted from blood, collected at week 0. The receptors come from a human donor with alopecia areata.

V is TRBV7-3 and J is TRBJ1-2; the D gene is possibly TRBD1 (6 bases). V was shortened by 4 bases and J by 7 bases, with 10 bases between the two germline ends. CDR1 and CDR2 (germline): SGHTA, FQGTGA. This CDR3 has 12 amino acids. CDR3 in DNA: TGTGCCAGCAGCTCTGGGGGCTCTGGCTACACCTTC. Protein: CASSSGGSGYTF.

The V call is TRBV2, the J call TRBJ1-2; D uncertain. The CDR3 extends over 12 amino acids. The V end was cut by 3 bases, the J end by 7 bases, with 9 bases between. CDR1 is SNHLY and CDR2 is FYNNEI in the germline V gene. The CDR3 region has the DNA TGTGCCAGCAGTGACCCCTTGGGTGGCTACACCTTC. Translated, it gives CASSDPLGGYTF.

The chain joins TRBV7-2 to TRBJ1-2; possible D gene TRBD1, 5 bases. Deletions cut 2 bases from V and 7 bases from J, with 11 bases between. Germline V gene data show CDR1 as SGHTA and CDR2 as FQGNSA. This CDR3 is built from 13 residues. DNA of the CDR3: TGTGCCAGCAGCTTAACCGGGAGGGGTGGCTACACCTTC. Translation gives CASSLTGRGGYTF.

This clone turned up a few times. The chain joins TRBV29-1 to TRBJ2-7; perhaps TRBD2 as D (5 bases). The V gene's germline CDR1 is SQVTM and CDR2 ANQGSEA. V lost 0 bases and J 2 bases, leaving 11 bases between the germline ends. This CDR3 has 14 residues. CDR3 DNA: TGCAGCGTTGAAGATCGGGGAAGGCCCTACGAGCAGTACTTC. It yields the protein CSVEDRGRPYEQYF.

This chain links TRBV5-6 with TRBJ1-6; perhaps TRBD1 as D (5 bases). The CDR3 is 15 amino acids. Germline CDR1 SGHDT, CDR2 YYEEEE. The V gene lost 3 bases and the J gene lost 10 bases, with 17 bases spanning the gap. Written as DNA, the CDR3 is TGTGCCAGCAGCTACGGGACGCCGAGCAACTCACCCCTCCACTTT. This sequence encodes CASSYGTPSNSPLHF.

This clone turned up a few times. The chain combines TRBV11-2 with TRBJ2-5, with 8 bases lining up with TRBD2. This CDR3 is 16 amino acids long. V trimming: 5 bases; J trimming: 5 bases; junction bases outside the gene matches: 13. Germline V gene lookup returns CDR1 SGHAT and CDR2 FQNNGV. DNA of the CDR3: TGTGCCAGCAGCCTCGGCGATTTAGCGGGACGGGAGACCCAGTACTTC. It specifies CASSLGDLAGRETQYF.

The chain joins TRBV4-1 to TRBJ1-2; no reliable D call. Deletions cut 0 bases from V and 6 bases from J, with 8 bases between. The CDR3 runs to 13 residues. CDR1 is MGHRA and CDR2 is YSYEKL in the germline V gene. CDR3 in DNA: TGCGCCAGCAGCCAAGAACCGGGTCATGGCTACACCTTC. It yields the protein CASSQEPGHGYTF.

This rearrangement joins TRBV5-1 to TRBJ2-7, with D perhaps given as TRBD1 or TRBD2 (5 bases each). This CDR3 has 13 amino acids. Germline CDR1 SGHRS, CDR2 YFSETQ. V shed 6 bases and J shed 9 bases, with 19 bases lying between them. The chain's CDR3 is CASTHGADEVQYF. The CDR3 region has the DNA TGCGCCAGCACCCACGGGGCCGACGAGGTGCAGTACTTC.

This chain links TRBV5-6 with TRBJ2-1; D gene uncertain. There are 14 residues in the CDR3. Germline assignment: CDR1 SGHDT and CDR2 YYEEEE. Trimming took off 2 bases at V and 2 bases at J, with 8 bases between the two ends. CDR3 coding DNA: TGTGCCAGCAGCTTTGAAGGGCCCTACAATGAGCAGTTCTTC. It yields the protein CASSFEGPYNEQFF. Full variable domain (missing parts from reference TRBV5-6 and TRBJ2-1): DAGVTQSPTHLIKTRGQQVTLRCSPKSGHDTVSWYQQALGQGPQFIFQYYEEEERQRGNFPDRFSGHQFPNYSSELNVNALLLGDSALYLCASSFEGPYNEQFFGPGTRLTVL.

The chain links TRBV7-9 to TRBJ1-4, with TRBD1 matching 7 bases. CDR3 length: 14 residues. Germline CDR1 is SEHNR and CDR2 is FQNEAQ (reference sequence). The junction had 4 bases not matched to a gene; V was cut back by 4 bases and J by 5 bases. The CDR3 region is CASSSTDRNEKLFF. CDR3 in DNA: TGTGCCAGCAGCTCAACGGACAGGAATGAAAAACTGTTTTTT.

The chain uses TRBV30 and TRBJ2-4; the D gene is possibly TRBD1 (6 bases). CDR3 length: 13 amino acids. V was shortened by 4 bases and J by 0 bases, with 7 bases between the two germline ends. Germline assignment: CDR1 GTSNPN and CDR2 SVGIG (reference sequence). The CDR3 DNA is TGTGCCTGGACGACAGGAGCCAAAAACATTCAGTACTTC. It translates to CAWTTGAKNIQYF.

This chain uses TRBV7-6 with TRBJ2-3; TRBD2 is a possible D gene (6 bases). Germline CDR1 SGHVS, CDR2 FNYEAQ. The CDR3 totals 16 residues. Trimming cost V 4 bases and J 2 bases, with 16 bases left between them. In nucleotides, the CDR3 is TGTGCCAGCAGCTACCGGGGGACGGTGAACACAGATACGCAGTATTTT. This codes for CASSYRGTVNTDTQYF. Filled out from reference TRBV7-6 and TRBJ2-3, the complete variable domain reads GAGVSQSPRYKVTKRGQDVALRCDPISGHVSLYWYRQALGQGPEFLTYFNYEAQQDKSGLPNDRFSAERPEGSISTLTIQRTEQRDSAMYRCASSYRGTVNTDTQYFGPGTRLTVL.

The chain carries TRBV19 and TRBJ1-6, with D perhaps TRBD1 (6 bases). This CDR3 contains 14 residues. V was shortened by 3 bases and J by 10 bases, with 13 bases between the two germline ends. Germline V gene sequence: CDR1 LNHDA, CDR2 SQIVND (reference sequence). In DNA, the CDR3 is TGTGCCAGTAGTATTCGGGAAGGGGGATCACCCCTCCACTTT. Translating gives CASSIREGGSPLHF.

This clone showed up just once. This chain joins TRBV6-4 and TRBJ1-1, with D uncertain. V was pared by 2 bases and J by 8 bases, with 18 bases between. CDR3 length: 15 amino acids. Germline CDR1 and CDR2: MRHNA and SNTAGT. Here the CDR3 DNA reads TGTGCCAGCAGTGACCCGGGTACCCGCCGACTAGAAGCTTTCTTT. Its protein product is CASSDPGTRRLEAFF.

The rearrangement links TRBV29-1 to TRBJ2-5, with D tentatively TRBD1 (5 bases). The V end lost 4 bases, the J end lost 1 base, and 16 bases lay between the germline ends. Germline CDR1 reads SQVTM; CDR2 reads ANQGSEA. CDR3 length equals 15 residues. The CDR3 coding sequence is TGCAGCGTTGGACCGAGGTACAGGATCCAAGAGACCCAGTACTTC. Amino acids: CSVGPRYRIQETQYF.

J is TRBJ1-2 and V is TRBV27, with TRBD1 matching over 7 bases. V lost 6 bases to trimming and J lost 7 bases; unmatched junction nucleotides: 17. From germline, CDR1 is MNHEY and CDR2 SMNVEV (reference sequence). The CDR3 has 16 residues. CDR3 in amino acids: CASSQGVKPVDGGYTF. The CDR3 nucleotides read TGTGCCAGCAGCCAGGGGGTCAAGCCCGTCGATGGTGGCTACACCTTC.

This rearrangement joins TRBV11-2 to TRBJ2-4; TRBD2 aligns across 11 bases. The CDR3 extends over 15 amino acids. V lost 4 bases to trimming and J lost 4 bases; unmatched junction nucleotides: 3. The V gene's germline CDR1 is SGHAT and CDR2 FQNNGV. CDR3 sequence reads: CASSSIAGGKNIQYF. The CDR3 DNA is TGTGCCAGCAGCTCGATAGCGGGAGGGAAAAACATTCAGTACTTC. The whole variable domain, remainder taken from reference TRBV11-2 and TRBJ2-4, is EAGVAQSPRYKIIEKRQSVAFWCNPISGHATLYWYQQILGQGPKLLIQFQNNGVVDDSQLPKDRFSAERLKGVDSTLKIQPAKLEDSAVYLCASSSIAGGKNIQYFGAGTRLSVL.

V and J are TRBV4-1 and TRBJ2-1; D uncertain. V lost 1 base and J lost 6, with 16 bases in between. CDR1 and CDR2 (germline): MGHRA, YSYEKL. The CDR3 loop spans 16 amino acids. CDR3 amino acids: CASSQGEIVRFNEQFF. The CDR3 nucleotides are TGCGCCAGCAGCCAAGGAGAAATAGTACGGTTCAATGAGCAGTTCTTC.

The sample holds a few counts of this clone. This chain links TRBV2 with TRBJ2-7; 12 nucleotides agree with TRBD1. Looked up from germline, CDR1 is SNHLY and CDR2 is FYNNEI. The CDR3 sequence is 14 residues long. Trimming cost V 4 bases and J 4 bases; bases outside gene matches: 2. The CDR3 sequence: CASSGGQGAYEQYF. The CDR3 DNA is TGTGCCAGCAGTGGGGGACAGGGGGCATACGAGCAGTACTTC.

The CDR3 DNA follows: TGCGCCAGCAGCGGGGGACAGGGGGCGAACTGGGAGCTGTTTTTT. It translates to CASSGGQGANWELFF. The chain is built from TRBV5-1 and TRBJ2-2, with TRBD1 matching over 12 bases. The trim removed 4 bases at V and 9 bases at J, leaving 7 bases unmatched. CDR1 and CDR2 from the germline V gene are SGHRS and YFSETQ. The CDR3 loop spans 15 amino acids.

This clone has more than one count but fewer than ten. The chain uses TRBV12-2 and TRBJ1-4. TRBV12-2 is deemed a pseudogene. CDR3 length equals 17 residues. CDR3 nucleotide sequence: TGTGCAAGTCGCTTATCCAGTGATAGACGAATCAATGAAAAACTGTTTTTT. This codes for CASRLSSDRRINEKLFF.

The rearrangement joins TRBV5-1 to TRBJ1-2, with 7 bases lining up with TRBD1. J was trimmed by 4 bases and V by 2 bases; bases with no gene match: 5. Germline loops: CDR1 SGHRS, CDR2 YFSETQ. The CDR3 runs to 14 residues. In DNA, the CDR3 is TGCGCCAGCAGCTTCCTAGACAGGGCCTATGGCTACACCTTC. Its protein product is CASSFLDRAYGYTF.

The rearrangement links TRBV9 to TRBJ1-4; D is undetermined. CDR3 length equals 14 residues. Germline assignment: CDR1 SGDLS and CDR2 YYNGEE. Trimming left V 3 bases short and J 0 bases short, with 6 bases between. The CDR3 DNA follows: TGTGCCAGCAGCGACGAGTCAACTAATGAAAAACTGTTTTTT. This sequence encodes CASSDESTNEKLFF.

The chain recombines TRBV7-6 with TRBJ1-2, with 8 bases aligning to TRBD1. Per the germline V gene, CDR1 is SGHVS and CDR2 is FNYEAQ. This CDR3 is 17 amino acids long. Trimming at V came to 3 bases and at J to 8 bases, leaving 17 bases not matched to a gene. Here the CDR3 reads CASSFYQGARQERGYTF. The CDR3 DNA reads TGTGCCAGCAGCTTTTACCAGGGGGCGCGACAGGAGCGGGGCTACACCTTC.

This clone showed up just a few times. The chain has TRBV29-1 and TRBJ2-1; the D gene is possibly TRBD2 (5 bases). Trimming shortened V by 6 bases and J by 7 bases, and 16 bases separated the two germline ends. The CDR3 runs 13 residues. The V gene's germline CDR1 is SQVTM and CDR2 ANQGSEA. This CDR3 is CSVDTRRLNEQFF. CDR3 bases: TGCAGCGTCGATACTAGACGGCTAAATGAGCAGTTCTTC.

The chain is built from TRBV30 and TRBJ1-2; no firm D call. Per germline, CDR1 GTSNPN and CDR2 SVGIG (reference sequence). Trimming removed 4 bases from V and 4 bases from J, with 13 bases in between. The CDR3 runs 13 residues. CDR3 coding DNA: TGTGCCTGGAAACACCGGTCCGGCTATGGCTACACCTTC. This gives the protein CAWKHRSGYGYTF. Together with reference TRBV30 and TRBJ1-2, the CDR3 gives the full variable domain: SQTIHQWPATLVQPVGSPLSLECTVEGTSNPNLYWYRQAAGRGLQLLFYSVGIGQISSEVPQNLSASRPQDRQFILSSKKLLLSDSGFYLCAWKHRSGYGYTFGSGTRLTVV.